The 17 T cell receptor beta chains in this list originate from one sample, sequenced in a study of regulatory T cells in long-lasting Graves disease. Time point reported: newly diagnosed GD, antithyroid drugs for less than 3 months. Construction of the TCR library relied on RNA isolated from PBMCs. Construction of TCR beta libraries relied on iRepertoire HTBI primers and on Arm-PCR targeting CDR3 regions. TCRdb passed the multiplex PCR reads through MiXCR, listing each CDR3 protein once. The sample has fewer than 550,000 distinct CDR3 sequences, around 15% seen once. These data were also reused for a study on T cells in Graves' hyperthyroidism and ophthalmopathy.

Sequenced here: peripheral blood mononuclear cells (PBMCs), sampled at new diagnosis, from a patient treated with antithyroid drugs. Receptors were obtained from a woman aged 18-29 years with Graves disease.

This clonotype showed up many times. This chain joins TRBV7-8 and TRBJ2-1; TRBD1 aligns across 9 bases. The V gene end was trimmed by 3 bases and the J gene end by 7 bases; junction bases not matched to a gene: 16. The V gene's germline CDR1 is SGHVS and CDR2 FQNEAQ. The CDR3 totals 18 residues. The CDR3 loop is CASSFGTGFPLSLNEQFF. In DNA, the CDR3 is TGTGCCAGCAGCTTTGGGACAGGGTTTCCCTTATCGTTGAATGAGCAGTTCTTC.

This clonotype occurred a few times. The chain uses TRBV12-3 or TRBV12-4 and TRBJ1-4; D unclear. Trimming stripped 6 bases from V and 6 bases from J, with 8 bases between. The length of the CDR3 is 12 residues. CDR3 sequence: CASSRLYEKLFF. DNA for the CDR3: TGTGCCAGCAGCAGATTATATGAAAAACTGTTTTTT.

The rearrangement uses TRBV7-9 and TRBJ1-2, with D possibly matching TRBD1 (6 bases). The CDR3 runs to 14 residues. Deletions cut 5 bases from V and 3 bases from J, with 13 bases between. CDR1 SEHNR and CDR2 FQNEAQ come from the germline V gene (reference sequence). CDR3 in amino acids: CASSPPGHYYGYTF. CDR3 bases: TGTGCCAGCAGCCCCCCGGGACATTACTATGGCTACACCTTC.

Ten or more counts support this clonotype. This chain uses TRBV28 with TRBJ2-3; 8 positions match TRBD2. Per germline, CDR1 MDHEN and CDR2 SYDVKM. This CDR3 is 20 amino acids long. V shed 3 bases and J 0 bases; nucleotides not matched to a gene: 17. The CDR3 loop reads CASSLRRRGVPTTSTDTQYF. CDR3 in DNA: TGTGCCAGCAGTTTGAGGCGGCGGGGGGTCCCAACTACTAGCACAGATACGCAGTATTTT.

This clonotype was found a few times. J is TRBJ2-2 and V is TRBV20-1; D call uncertain. CDR1 is DFQATT, CDR2 SNEGSKA, per germline (reference sequence). Trimming cost V 0 bases and J 8 bases, with 4 bases left between them. This CDR3 is 11 amino acids long. The CDR3 region is CSARDLGELFF. CDR3 DNA sequence: TGCAGTGCTAGAGACCTTGGGGAGCTGTTTTTT.

Worth noting for this clonotype: With a much larger clone just one base away, this may be a read error. This chain links TRBV11-2 with TRBJ2-1, with TRBD1 matching over 7 bases. Losses at the gene ends were 5 bases for V and 10 bases for J; bases not matched to a gene: 11. CDR1 is SGHAT and CDR2 is FQNNGV in the germline V gene. This CDR3 spans 14 amino acids. CDR3 sequence: CASSLRDSLSEQFF. The CDR3 nucleotides are TGTGCCAGCAGCCTGAGGGACAGTCTCAGCGAGCAGTTCTTC.

This clonotype was found many times. CDR3 coding DNA: TGTGCCAGCAGGTTGACGGAATATAGCAATCAGCCCCAGCATTTT. Amino acids: CASRLTEYSNQPQHF. The rearrangement uses TRBV6-1 and TRBJ1-5; D is unclear. V was trimmed by 6 bases and J by 0 bases, leaving 12 bases between them. Germline-derived CDR1 and CDR2 are MNHNS and SASEGT. CDR3 length equals 15 residues.

The rearrangement links TRBV24-1 to TRBJ2-1, with D possibly called TRBD1 or TRBD2 (5 bases each). Trimming removed 9 bases from V and 4 bases from J, with 6 bases in between. The CDR3 consists of 11 residues. Germline loops: CDR1 KGHDR, CDR2 SFDVKD. This CDR3 reads CATGGYNEQFF. The CDR3 nucleotides read TGTGCCACCGGGGGATACAATGAGCAGTTCTTC.

This clonotype was detected only once. The rearrangement links TRBV5-6 to TRBJ1-2; no clear D. CDR3 length: 13 residues. The V gene lost 4 bases and the J gene lost 6 bases, with 13 bases spanning the gap. Germline values: CDR1 SGHDT, CDR2 YYEEEE. In DNA, the CDR3 is TGTGCCAGCAGCAGGACCGTGTTTGATGGCTACACCTTC. Protein sequence: CASSRTVFDGYTF.

The CDR3 DNA sequence: TGTGCCTGGAGTGTTTTCTCCTACAATGAGCAGTTCTTC. It specifies CAWSVFSYNEQFF. The J gene is TRBJ2-1, the V gene TRBV30; D remains ambiguous. Germline V CDR1 and CDR2: GTSNPN, SVGIG (reference sequence). V was pared by 0 bases and J by 0 bases, with 3 bases between. This CDR3 is 13 amino acids long.

This chain joins TRBV28 and TRBJ1-6; D remains ambiguous. The CDR3 has 16 residues. Trimming cost V 7 bases and J 0 bases, with 13 bases left between them. Germline values: CDR1 MDHEN, CDR2 SYDVKM. CDR3: CASNNRRSSYNSPLHF. The CDR3 coding sequence is TGTGCCAGCAATAATAGGAGAAGCTCCTATAATTCACCCCTCCACTTT.

In this sample, this clonotype turned up many times. This chain links TRBV27 with TRBJ1-1; D unresolved. V lost 6 bases, J lost 4 bases, and 15 bases lay in between. The CDR3 has 14 amino acids. The germline CDR1 and CDR2 sequences are MNHEY and SMNVEV (reference sequence). Here the CDR3 DNA reads TGTGCCAGCAGCTTAGTAAGGGCGGCCACTGAAGCTTTCTTT. Translation: CASSLVRAATEAFF.

This clonotype was recorded at least ten times. The V and J genes are TRBV11-2 and TRBJ1-4, with unresolved D. The CDR3 extends over 15 amino acids. CDR1 and CDR2 (germline): SGHAT, FQNNGV. V lost 6 bases and J lost 4, with 15 bases in between. The CDR3 is CASRATGSINEKLFF. The CDR3, as DNA: TGTGCCAGCAGGGCCACGGGGTCGATTAATGAAAAACTGTTTTTT.

This clonotype was detected ten times or more. The V gene is TRBV7-2, the J gene TRBJ1-5, with 9 bases fitting TRBD1. The CDR3 runs to 14 residues. V was clipped by 3 bases and J by 11 bases; unmatched bases: 8. Germline V gives CDR1 SGHTA, CDR2 FQGNSA. CDR3 region: CASSFGTGTSAQHF. The CDR3 nucleotides read TGTGCCAGCAGCTTTGGGACAGGGACATCGGCCCAGCATTTT.

This clonotype was seen repeatedly, ten times or more. The genes are TRBV10-3 and TRBJ2-1, with D perhaps TRBD1 (5 bases). V was pared by 5 bases and J by 4 bases, with 6 bases between. CDR3 length: 12 amino acids. CDR1 and CDR2 (germline): ENHRY, SYGVKD. In DNA, the CDR3 is TGTGCCATCAGTAGACAGTACAATGAGCAGTTCTTC. Translating it yields CAISRQYNEQFF.

The V gene is TRBV7-2, the J gene TRBJ2-5; D gene unclear. V was clipped by 4 bases and J by 11 bases, with 11 bases between them. There are 11 residues in the CDR3. Germline assignment: CDR1 SGHTA and CDR2 FQGNSA. The CDR3 nucleotides read TGTGCCAGCAGCTCGTACAATGAGCAGTACTTC. Amino acids: CASSSYNEQYF.

This clonotype has a handful of counts. The rearrangement links TRBV10-1 to TRBJ2-3; D is ambiguous. The DNA matches TRBJ2-7 better at its end, which makes the J call doubtful. Germline V gene sequence: CDR1 WNHNN, CDR2 SYGVQD (reference sequence). The CDR3 spans 13 residues. CDR3 bases: TGCGCCAGCAGTGAGCTGAACAACTACGAGCAGTACTTC. It codes for CASSELNNYEQYF.